The text below deals with one T cell receptor beta chain. The data derive from a study of technical replicates of blood from a few donors. The repertoire was sequenced with immunoSEQ multiplex PCR; TCRdb's copy has only in-frame clones and lacks some. The sample has tens of thousands of clones; approximately 86% are singletons. The sample taken for sequencing was PBMCs. The sequence derives from a human donor in good health. Some clones in this sample may be carry-over from other donors' samples.

CDR3 sequence reads: CASSQELAGASSTDTQYF. In DNA, the CDR3 is TGTGCCAGCAGCCAAGAATTAGCGGGAGCTTCGAGCACAGATACGCAGTATTTT. This chain links TRBV4-2 with TRBJ2-3; 9 bases line up with TRBD2. Germline-derived CDR1 and CDR2 are LGHNA and YNFKEQ. The CDR3 runs 18 residues. With V trimmed by 0 bases and J by 0 bases, 7 bases remained unmatched.